These 19 T cell receptor beta chains came from one sample sequenced in a study of blood T cell repertoires in COVID-19 (dated by TCRdb to 2020 to 2022). To prepare the library, the immunoSEQ multiplex PCR assay was applied. The clones in this table, taken by TCRdb from immuneACCESS, are in-frame only. Not every clone is retained; where verified, under half of the shortfall comes from an unresolved V gene, and the cause of the rest is unknown. This sample gives 35,000 to 50,000 clones in total; around 84% of them show up just once. The top ten constitute less than 15% of the sample. The sequenced material came from peripheral blood. The receptor source for this set is a woman in her 70s in a cohort sampled during active COVID-19.

This clone was recorded only once. This chain joins TRBV7-9 and TRBJ2-1; D call uncertain. The germline V and J ends were trimmed by 5 bases and 9 bases, with 11 bases remaining between them. The CDR3 loop spans 12 amino acids. Germline assignment: CDR1 SEHNR and CDR2 FQNEAQ (reference sequence). The chain's CDR3 is CASSPPVGEQFF. The CDR3 DNA sequence: TGTGCCAGCAGCCCCCCGGTTGGTGAGCAGTTCTTC.

The chain employs TRBV19 and TRBJ1-5, with D possibly matching TRBD1 (5 bases). The germline gives CDR1 LNHDA, CDR2 SQIVND (reference sequence). Trimming removed 4 bases at V and 5 bases at J, with 15 bases between. There are 15 residues in the CDR3. The CDR3 bases are TGTGCCAGTAGTAGCCTCCAGGGAGGGTATCAGCCCCAGCATTTT. Amino acid sequence: CASSSLQGGYQPQHF.

This clone was seen a handful of times. This chain connects TRBV6-2 or TRBV6-3 to TRBJ2-7; possible D gene TRBD2, 6 bases. Per germline, CDR1 MNHEY and CDR2 SVGEGT. V gave up 4 bases and J gave up 4 bases, with 17 bases separating them. The CDR3 length is 15 residues. The CDR3 bases are TGTGCCAGCAGTTCCCCGGGACTCGCGATATACGAGCAGTACTTC. Translated, it gives CASSSPGLAIYEQYF.

The chain combines TRBV28 with TRBJ2-2; tentatively, D is TRBD1 (6 bases). The ends were cut back, 6 bases at V and 1 base at J, with 9 bases in the middle. From germline, CDR1 is MDHEN and CDR2 SYDVKM. This CDR3 contains 14 residues. The CDR3 DNA is TGTGCCAGCAGCTCGGGACAGAACACCGGGGAGCTGTTTTTT. Its protein product is CASSSGQNTGELFF.

This chain connects TRBV12-3 or TRBV12-4 to TRBJ2-7; 10 positions match TRBD2. V dropped 4 bases and J dropped 3; count of bases not matched to a gene: 0. The CDR3 contains 13 residues. CDR3 protein: CASSWTSGYEQYF. The CDR3 nucleotides read TGTGCCAGCAGTTGGACTAGCGGCTACGAGCAGTACTTC.

The genes are TRBV6-5 and TRBJ2-7; D may be TRBD2 (5 bases). Germline assignment: CDR1 MNHEY and CDR2 SVGAGI. V was clipped by 0 bases and J by 7 bases, with 10 bases between them. This CDR3 region has 13 residues. The CDR3 DNA reads TGTGCCAGCAGTTACTCGAGGGCCGGGGAGCAGTACTTC. It is translated as CASSYSRAGEQYF.

The chain recombines TRBV6-5 with TRBJ1-5; 7 bases align to TRBD1. Germline CDR1 is MNHEY and CDR2 is SVGAGI. The CDR3 is 12 residues long. The junction had 2 bases not matched to a gene; V was cut back by 6 bases and J by 6 bases. CDR3 region: CASRTGRQPQHF. In nucleotides, the CDR3 is TGTGCCAGCAGGACAGGGCGTCAGCCCCAGCATTTT.

This clone has a single count. The rearrangement links TRBV10-3 to TRBJ1-2; no clear D. The germline V gene has CDR1 ENHRY and CDR2 SYGVKD. This CDR3 region has 13 residues. V gave up 7 bases and J gave up 3 bases, with 12 bases separating them. The CDR3 nucleotides read TGTGCCATCACCGAGGAGGGCCACTATGGCTACACCTTC. Its protein is CAITEEGHYGYTF.

The J gene is TRBJ2-5, the V gene TRBV7-9; the D is unclear. Trimming cost V 5 bases and J 4 bases, with 11 bases left between them. Germline V gene data show CDR1 as SEHNR and CDR2 as FQNEAQ (reference sequence). The CDR3 runs 13 residues. The chain's CDR3 is CASSLVVLETQYF. The CDR3 coding sequence is TGTGCCAGCAGCCTAGTAGTGCTAGAGACCCAGTACTTC.

V gene TRBV5-1 combines with J gene TRBJ2-1, with 7 bases that match TRBD2. Germline CDR1 SGHRS, CDR2 YFSETQ. The CDR3 runs to 15 residues. The V gene end was trimmed by 0 bases and the J gene end by 6 bases; junction bases not matched to a gene: 6. The CDR3 DNA follows: TGCGCCAGCAGCTTGGAGGCTAGCGGAAGCAATGAGCAGTTCTTC. Its translation is CASSLEASGSNEQFF.

The chain recombines TRBV12-5 with TRBJ2-7; 9 bases align to TRBD1. CDR3 size: 16 residues. Germline CDR1 and CDR2: LGHNT and FRNRAP. J lost 4 bases, V lost 5 bases, and 12 bases had no gene match. The CDR3 here is CASGPPDRGRNYEQYF. DNA for the CDR3: TGTGCTAGTGGTCCTCCGGACAGGGGAAGGAATTACGAGCAGTACTTC.

J is TRBJ2-1 and V is TRBV14; possibly TRBD2 for D (5 bases). Trimming stripped 1 base from V and 7 bases from J, with 17 bases between. The CDR3 sequence is 16 residues long. The germline CDR1 and CDR2 sequences are SGHDN and FVKESK. The CDR3 coding sequence is TGTGCCAGCAGCCAAGGAGAGGCTAGCCTCTATAATGAGCAGTTCTTC. Protein sequence: CASSQGEASLYNEQFF.

The CDR3 DNA follows: TGTGCCAGTAGGGACAGGGGTTTCAATCAGCCCCAGCATTTT. It is translated as CASRDRGFNQPQHF. This chain connects TRBV19 to TRBJ1-5; TRBD1 matches at 9 bases. This CDR3 is built from 14 residues. Germline V gene lookup returns CDR1 LNHDA and CDR2 SQIVND (reference sequence). Unmatched junction bases numbered 3, after V lost 6 bases and J lost 3 bases.

The chain recombines TRBV28 with TRBJ2-7; D is uncertain. CDR3 length: 12 residues. Germline V CDR1 and CDR2: MDHEN, SYDVKM. V was pared by 5 bases and J by 3 bases, with 8 bases between. CDR3 in DNA: TGTGCCAGCAGTCGACACCTCTACGAGCAGTACTTC. Translated, it gives CASSRHLYEQYF.

The J gene is TRBJ2-5, the V gene TRBV4-3, with 11 bases lining up with TRBD2. The CDR3 spans 17 residues. The germline V gene encodes CDR1 LGHNA and CDR2 YSLEER. Trimming removed 0 bases from V and 2 bases from J; junction bases left unmatched: 5. The DNA for the CDR3 is TGCGCCAGCAGCCAAGATTTGACTAGCGGGGTTCAAGAGACCCAGTACTTC. This codes for CASSQDLTSGVQETQYF.

The chain carries TRBV3-1 (or the pseudogene TRBV3-2) and TRBJ2-1; 7 positions match TRBD1. The ends lost 0 bases at V and 7 bases at J; junction bases unmatched: 6. The CDR3 sequence is 15 residues long. Germline loops: CDR1 LGHDT, CDR2 YNNKEL (reference sequence). CDR3 loop: CASSQDYGTENEQFF. The CDR3, as DNA: TGTGCCAGCAGCCAAGATTATGGGACAGAAAATGAGCAGTTCTTC.

This chain connects TRBV7-9 to TRBJ1-2, with 7 nucleotides matching TRBD1. The ends lost 4 bases at V and 7 bases at J; junction bases unmatched: 12. The CDR3 covers 15 residues. From germline, CDR1 is SEHNR and CDR2 FQNEAQ (reference sequence). CDR3 coding DNA: TGTGCCAGCAGCTCATTCGAGAAGGGGGCAGGTGGCTACACCTTC. Translation gives CASSSFEKGAGGYTF. Together with reference TRBV7-9 and TRBJ1-2, the CDR3 gives the full variable domain: DTGVSQNPRHKITKRGQNVTFRCDPISEHNRLYWYRQTLGQGPEFLTYFQNEAQLEKSRLLSDRFSAERPKGSFSTLEIQRTEQGDSAMYLCASSSFEKGAGGYTFGSGTRLTVV.

The chain recombines TRBV6-5 with TRBJ1-6; D uncertain. Germline CDR1 reads MNHEY; CDR2 reads SVGAGI. CDR3 length: 13 residues. V was shortened by 7 bases and J by 8 bases, with 12 bases between the two germline ends. The CDR3 coding sequence is TGTGCCAGCACTGGGCTACTGGATTCACCCCTCCACTTT. As protein: CASTGLLDSPLHF.

This chain uses TRBV5-1 with TRBJ2-3; 8 positions match TRBD2. J was trimmed by 3 bases and V by 4 bases; bases with no gene match: 4. Germline assignment: CDR1 SGHRS and CDR2 YFSETQ. This CDR3 contains 14 residues. DNA of the CDR3: TGCGCCAGCAGCAAGGGGACTAGTACAGATACGCAGTATTTT. This codes for CASSKGTSTDTQYF.